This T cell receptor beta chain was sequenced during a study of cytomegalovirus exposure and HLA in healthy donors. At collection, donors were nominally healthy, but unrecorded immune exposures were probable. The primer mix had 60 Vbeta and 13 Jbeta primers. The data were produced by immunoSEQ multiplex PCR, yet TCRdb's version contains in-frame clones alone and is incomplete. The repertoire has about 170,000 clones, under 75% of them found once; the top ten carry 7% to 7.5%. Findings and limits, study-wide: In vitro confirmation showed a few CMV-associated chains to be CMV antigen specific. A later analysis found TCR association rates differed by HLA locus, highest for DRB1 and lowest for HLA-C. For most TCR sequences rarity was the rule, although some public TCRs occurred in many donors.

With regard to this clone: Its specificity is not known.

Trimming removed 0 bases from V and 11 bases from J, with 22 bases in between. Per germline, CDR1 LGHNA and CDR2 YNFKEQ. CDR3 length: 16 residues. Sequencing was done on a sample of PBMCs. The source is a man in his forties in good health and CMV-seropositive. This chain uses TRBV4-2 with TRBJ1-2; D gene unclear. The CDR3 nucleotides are TGTGCCAGCAGCCAAGACCCAGATAGGATACTATCTGGGTACACCTTC. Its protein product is CASSQDPDRILSGYTF.